This TCR beta chain was observed in a study of blood T cell repertoires in COVID-19. Overall study: The study drew acute and convalescent COVID-19 samples from the United States, Italy and Spain. The analysed material was cDNA or gDNA that came from T cells, B-cell-depleted T cells, or PBMCs.

Losses at the gene ends were 3 bases for V and 2 bases for J; bases not matched to a gene: 2. The CDR3 covers 14 residues. Looked up from germline, CDR1 is LNHNV and CDR2 is YYDKDF (reference sequence). In the authors' workflow: Reference gene primer amplification yielded estimated nucleated cell counts. Method: immunoSEQ multiplex PCR; TCRdb's copy keeps in-frame clones and lacks some. V, J and clone size are those of that table, while D and trimming were read from the DNA. The table has about 140,000 clones, more than 60% seen once; the top ten hold 9%. Sequenced sample: peripheral blood. V and J are TRBV15 and TRBJ2-3; TRBD2 aligns across 7 bases. The sequence was obtained from a woman between 45 and 60 years old with active or convalescent COVID-19. CDR3 region: CATSSRLATDTQYF. DNA of the CDR3: TGTGCCACCAGCAGTAGACTAGCCACAGATACGCAGTATTTT.